The clone carrying this TCR beta chain was seen more than once but under ten times. Preparation of the TCRbeta library involved a method that used unique molecular identifiers. TCRdb re-analysed the PCR reads in MiXCR, keeping a single row per CDR3 protein. Among roughly 500,000 distinct CDR3 sequences, about a sixth were seen once, and the ten largest hold more than 2.5%. This sample was taken from a study of T-cell reconstitution after alpha-beta-depleted transplantation in children. The germline V gene encodes CDR1 SNHLY and CDR2 FYNNEI. The CDR3 has 15 residues. Trimming cost V 4 bases and J 2 bases; bases outside gene matches: 6.

The sequencing used PBMCs from the stem cell graft donor, collected from the stem cell graft. This sequence originates from a human donor who donated a stem cell graft to a child with acute lymphoblastic leukemia. The chain combines TRBV2 with TRBJ2-3; the match to TRBD1 covers 7 bases. This chain's CDR3 is CASSGWDSPTDTQYF. CDR3 sequence (DNA): TGTGCCAGCAGTGGATGGGACAGCCCCACAGATACGCAGTATTTT.